The 14 T cell receptor beta chains below come from one sample, sequenced in a study of blood T cell repertoires in COVID-19. The data were produced by immunoSEQ multiplex PCR, yet TCRdb's version contains in-frame clones alone and is incomplete. The repertoire holds around 120,000 clones, with about nine tenths as singletons. Sequencing input: peripheral blood. Source of these receptors: a human donor in a cohort sampled during active COVID-19.

The genes are TRBV28 and TRBJ1-2; D is perhaps TRBD1 (6 bases). CDR3 size: 13 residues. Germline values: CDR1 MDHEN, CDR2 SYDVKM. The V gene lost 6 bases and the J gene lost 8 bases, with 16 bases spanning the gap. The CDR3 loop reads CASSLGQTGGYTF. As DNA, the CDR3 is TGTGCCAGCAGCCTGGGACAAACGGGGGGCTACACCTTC.

The V gene is TRBV12-1, the J gene TRBJ2-2; the D call TRBD2 from the table was never checked on the DNA. TRBV12-1 is a listed pseudogene. This CDR3 is built from 14 residues. The CDR3 DNA reads as TGTGCCAGCAGCTTATCGGGAAACACCGGGGAGCTGTTTTTT. It encodes CASSLSGNTGELFF.

The V call is TRBV15, the J call TRBJ2-1, with 7 bases lining up with TRBD1. With 5 bases clipped from V and 0 bases from J, the junction kept 10 bases outside the gene matches. This CDR3 spans 17 amino acids. The germline V gene has CDR1 LNHNV and CDR2 YYDKDF (reference sequence). The CDR3 reads CATSSRGRRSSYNEQFF. The CDR3 nucleotides are TGTGCCACCAGCTCGAGGGGGCGGAGGAGCTCCTACAATGAGCAGTTCTTC.

The chain recombines TRBV7-2 with TRBJ2-7, with TRBD1 identical over 7 bases. The ends lost 6 bases at V and 6 bases at J; junction bases unmatched: 11. Germline V lookup: CDR1 SGHTA, CDR2 FQGNSA. This CDR3 contains 14 residues. CDR3 coding DNA: TGTGCCAGCAGGCTAGGACGACAGGGTTTCGAGCAGTACTTC. Residues: CASRLGRQGFEQYF. Drawing the rest from reference TRBV7-2 and TRBJ2-7, the complete variable domain is GAGVSQSPSNKVTEKGKDVELRCDPISGHTALYWYRQSLGQGLEFLIYFQGNSAPDKSGLPSDRFSAERTGGSVSTLTIQRTQQEDSAVYLCASRLGRQGFEQYFGPGTRLTVT.

Remarks on this clone: Mismatch with germline at one junction end may stem from a read error. The J gene is TRBJ1-1, the V gene TRBV19, with TRBD1 as a possible D gene (5 bases). CDR3 size: 13 residues. CDR1 is LNHDA, CDR2 SQIVND, per germline (reference sequence). The CDR3 region has the DNA TGTGCCAGTACCATTCCGAGCGGGACTGAGGCTTTCTTT. This translates into CASTIPSGTEAFF.

A remark on this clone: Other DNA sequences from this sample encode an identical CDR3 as well. This sequence joins TRBV5-1 and TRBJ2-2; D gene unclear. CDR3 length equals 14 residues. Trimming cost V 1 base and J 1 base, with 5 bases left between them. CDR1 is SGHRS, CDR2 YFSETQ, per germline. The CDR3 here is CASSLSVNTGELFF. In DNA form, the CDR3 reads TGCGCCAGCAGCTTGTCCGTGAACACCGGGGAGCTGTTTTTT.

This clone showed up just a few times. This chain links TRBV19 with TRBJ1-6; no clear D. Germline CDR1 LNHDA, CDR2 SQIVND (reference sequence). The CDR3 is 16 residues long. V gave up 4 bases and J gave up 7 bases, with 17 bases separating them. Here the CDR3 reads CASSTPRGISNSPLHF. The CDR3 nucleotides read TGTGCCAGTAGTACCCCCCGGGGTATCTCAAATTCACCCCTCCACTTT.

The genes are TRBV24-1 and TRBJ1-5, with D hard to call. Germline-derived CDR1 and CDR2 are KGHDR and SFDVKD. V was clipped by 1 base and J by 6 bases, with 3 bases between them. The CDR3 runs 12 residues. The chain's CDR3 is CATSDFGQPQHF. The CDR3 DNA is TGTGCCACCAGTGATTTCGGTCAGCCCCAGCATTTT.

V and J are TRBV7-2 and TRBJ2-7; 12 bases match TRBD1. Germline V gene lookup returns CDR1 SGHTA and CDR2 FQGNSA. Trimming cost V 6 bases and J 0 bases; bases outside gene matches: 9. There are 17 residues in the CDR3. The CDR3 bases are TGTGCCAGCAGTCATCGAAGGGACAGGGGGCCCTCCTACGAGCAGTACTTC. Amino acid sequence: CASSHRRDRGPSYEQYF.

The rearrangement joins TRBV5-5 to TRBJ2-5, with TRBD2 matching over 7 bases. The V gene's germline CDR1 is SGHKS and CDR2 YYEKEE (reference sequence). The CDR3 is 14 residues long. V lost 2 bases and J lost 3; bases outside the gene matches: 4. CDR3 coding DNA: TGTGCCAGCAGCTTCTCCGGGGGGAAAGAGACCCAGTACTTC. Its translation is CASSFSGGKETQYF.

The J gene is TRBJ1-4, the V gene TRBV14, with 8 bases identical to TRBD1. The CDR3 length is 18 residues. Losses at the gene ends were 4 bases for V and 4 bases for J; bases not matched to a gene: 14. In germline, CDR1 is SGHDN, CDR2 FVKESK. CDR3 in amino acids: CASSPNRGGGPGNEKLFF. In nucleotides, the CDR3 is TGTGCCAGCAGCCCGAACAGGGGGGGAGGCCCTGGTAATGAAAAACTGTTTTTT.

The CDR3 region has the DNA TGTGCCAGCAGCTTGGTTAGTACAGGGGTGCAGTTCTTC. It specifies CASSLVSTGVQFF. The chain carries TRBV5-4 and TRBJ2-1; TRBD1 matches 7 bases. Germline assignment: CDR1 SGHNT and CDR2 YYREEE (reference sequence). The CDR3 totals 13 residues. J was trimmed by 12 bases and V by 0 bases; bases with no gene match: 6.

The gene calls are TRBV7-9 and TRBJ1-2; TRBD1 matches at 8 bases. CDR1 is SEHNR and CDR2 is FQNEAQ in the germline V gene (reference sequence). J gave up 7 bases and V 2 bases, and 12 bases lay outside the gene matches. The CDR3 sequence is 16 residues long. CDR3 sequence: CASSLLGTGAASGYTF. The CDR3 region has the DNA TGTGCCAGCAGCTTATTAGGGACAGGAGCGGCGAGTGGCTACACCTTC.

V gene TRBV5-4 combines with J gene TRBJ2-7; TRBD1 agrees at 8 bases. Looked up from germline, CDR1 is SGHNT and CDR2 is YYREEE (reference sequence). V lost 1 base and J lost 4; bases outside the gene matches: 4. The CDR3 has 14 amino acids. The CDR3 DNA follows: TGTGCCAGCAGCTTGAAGACAGGGGTGTACGAGCAGTACTTC. As protein: CASSLKTGVYEQYF.